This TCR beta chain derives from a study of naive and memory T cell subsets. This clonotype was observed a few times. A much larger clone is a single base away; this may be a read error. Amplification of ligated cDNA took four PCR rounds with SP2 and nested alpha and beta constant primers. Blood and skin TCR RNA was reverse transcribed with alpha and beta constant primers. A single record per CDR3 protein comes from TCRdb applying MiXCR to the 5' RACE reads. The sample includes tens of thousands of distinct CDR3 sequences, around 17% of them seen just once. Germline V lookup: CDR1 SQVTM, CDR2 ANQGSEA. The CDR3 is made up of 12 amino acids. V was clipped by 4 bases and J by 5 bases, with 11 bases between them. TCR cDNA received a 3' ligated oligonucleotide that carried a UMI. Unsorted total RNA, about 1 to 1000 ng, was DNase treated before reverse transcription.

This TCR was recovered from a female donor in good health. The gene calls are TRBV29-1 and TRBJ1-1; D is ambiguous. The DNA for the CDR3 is TGCAGCGTTGCCAGAAGCTTGACTGAAGCTTTCTTT. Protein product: CSVARSLTEAFF. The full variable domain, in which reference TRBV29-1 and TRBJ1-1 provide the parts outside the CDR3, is SAVISQKPSRDICQRGTSLTIQCQVDSQVTMMFWYRQQPGQSLTLIATANQGSEATYESGFVIDKFPISRPNLTFSTLTVSNMSPEDSSIYLCSVARSLTEAFFGQGTRLTVV.